The text below deals with one T cell receptor (beta chain). The antigen remains undetermined. PCR employed 60 Vbeta and 13 Jbeta primers. The assay was immunoSEQ multiplex PCR, and TCRdb's table has in-frame clones only and misses some. The sample has 110,000 to 150,000 clones, about four fifths seen once. These data come from a study of cytomegalovirus exposure and HLA in healthy donors. The germline V gene encodes CDR1 SEHNR and CDR2 FQNEAQ (reference sequence). Trimming removed 1 base from V and 4 bases from J, with 10 bases in between. This CDR3 region has 14 residues. Findings of the study overall: For TCR beta chains, V- and J-gene trimming was later linked to a missense DCLRE1C variant. A later analysis revealed that TCR association rates differed between HLA loci, peaking at DRB1 and bottoming out at HLA-C.

The origin of this receptor is a female donor in good health and CMV-seronegative. The specimen was PBMCs. The chain joins TRBV7-9 to TRBJ1-1, with a possible D match to TRBD1 (6 bases). Written as DNA, the CDR3 is TGTGCCAGCAGCTTAGACAGGGTGGGCACTGAAGCTTTCTTT. This gives the protein CASSLDRVGTEAFF.